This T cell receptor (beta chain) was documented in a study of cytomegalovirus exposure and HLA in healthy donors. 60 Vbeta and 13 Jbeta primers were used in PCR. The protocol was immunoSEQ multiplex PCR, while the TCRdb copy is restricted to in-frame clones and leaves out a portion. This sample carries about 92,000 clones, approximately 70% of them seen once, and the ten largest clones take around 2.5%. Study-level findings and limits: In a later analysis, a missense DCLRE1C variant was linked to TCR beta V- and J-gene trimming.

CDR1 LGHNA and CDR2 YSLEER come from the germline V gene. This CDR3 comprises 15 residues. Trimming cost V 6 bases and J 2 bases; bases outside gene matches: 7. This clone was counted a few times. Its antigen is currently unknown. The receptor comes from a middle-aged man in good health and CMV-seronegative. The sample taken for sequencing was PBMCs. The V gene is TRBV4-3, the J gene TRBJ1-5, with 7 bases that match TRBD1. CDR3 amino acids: CASRRDRDGNQPQHF. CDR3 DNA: TGCGCCAGCAGACGTGACAGGGATGGCAATCAGCCCCAGCATTTT.